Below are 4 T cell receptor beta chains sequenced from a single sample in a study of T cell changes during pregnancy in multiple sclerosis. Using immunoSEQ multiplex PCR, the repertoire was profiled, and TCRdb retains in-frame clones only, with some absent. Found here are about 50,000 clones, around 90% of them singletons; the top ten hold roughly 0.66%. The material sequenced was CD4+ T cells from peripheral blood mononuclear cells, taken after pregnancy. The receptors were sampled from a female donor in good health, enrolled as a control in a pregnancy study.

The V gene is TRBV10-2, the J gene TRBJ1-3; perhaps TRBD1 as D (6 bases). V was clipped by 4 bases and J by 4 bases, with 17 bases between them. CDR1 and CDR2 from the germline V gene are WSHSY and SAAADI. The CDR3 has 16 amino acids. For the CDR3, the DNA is TGCGCCAGCAGTGCAGTCGTGGGGGGGCAAGGAAACACCATATATTTT. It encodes CASSAVVGGQGNTIYF.

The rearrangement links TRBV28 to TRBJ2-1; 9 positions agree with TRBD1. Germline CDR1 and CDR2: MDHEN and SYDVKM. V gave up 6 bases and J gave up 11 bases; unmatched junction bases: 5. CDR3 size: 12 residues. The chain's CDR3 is CASRGGQGKQFF. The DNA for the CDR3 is TGTGCCAGCAGGGGGGGACAGGGAAAGCAGTTCTTC. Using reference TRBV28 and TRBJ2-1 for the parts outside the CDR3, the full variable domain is DVKVTQSSRYLVKRTGEKVFLECVQDMDHENMFWYRQDPGLGLRLIYFSYDVKMKEKGDIPEGYSVSREKKERFSLILESASTNQTSMYLCASRGGQGKQFFGPGTRLTVL.

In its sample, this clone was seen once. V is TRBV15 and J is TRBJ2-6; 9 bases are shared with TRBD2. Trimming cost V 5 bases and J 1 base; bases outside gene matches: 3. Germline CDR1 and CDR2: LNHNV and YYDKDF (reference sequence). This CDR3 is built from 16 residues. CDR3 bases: TGTGCCACCAGCGCCAGCGGGAGGTCTGGGGCCAACGTCCTGACTTTC. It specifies CATSASGRSGANVLTF.

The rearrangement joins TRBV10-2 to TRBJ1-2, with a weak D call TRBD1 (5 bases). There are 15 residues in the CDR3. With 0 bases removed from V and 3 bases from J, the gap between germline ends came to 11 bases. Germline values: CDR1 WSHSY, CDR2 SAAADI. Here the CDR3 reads CASSESRGWDYGYTF. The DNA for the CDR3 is TGCGCCAGCAGTGAGTCTAGGGGTTGGGACTATGGCTACACCTTC.